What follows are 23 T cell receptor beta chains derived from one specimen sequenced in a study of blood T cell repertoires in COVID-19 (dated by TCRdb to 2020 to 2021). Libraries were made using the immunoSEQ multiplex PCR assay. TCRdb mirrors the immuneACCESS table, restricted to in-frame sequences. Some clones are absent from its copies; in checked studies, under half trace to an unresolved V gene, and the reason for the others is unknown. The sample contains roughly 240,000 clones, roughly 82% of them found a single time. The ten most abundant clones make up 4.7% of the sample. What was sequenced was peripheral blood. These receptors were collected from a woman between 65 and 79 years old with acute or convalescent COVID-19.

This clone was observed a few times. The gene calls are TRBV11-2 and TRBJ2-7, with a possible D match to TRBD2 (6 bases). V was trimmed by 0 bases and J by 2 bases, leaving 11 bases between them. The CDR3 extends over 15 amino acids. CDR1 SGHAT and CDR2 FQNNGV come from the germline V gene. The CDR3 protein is CASSLEAGSTYEQYF. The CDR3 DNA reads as TGTGCCAGCAGCTTAGAGGCGGGGTCAACCTACGAGCAGTACTTC.

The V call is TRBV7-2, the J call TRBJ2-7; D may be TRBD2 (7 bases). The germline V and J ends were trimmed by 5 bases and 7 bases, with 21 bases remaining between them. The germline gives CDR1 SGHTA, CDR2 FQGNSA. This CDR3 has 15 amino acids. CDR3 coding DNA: TGTGCCAGCAGCGGCGGGGGCCCGTTACAAGGAGAGCAGTACTTC. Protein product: CASSGGGPLQGEQYF.

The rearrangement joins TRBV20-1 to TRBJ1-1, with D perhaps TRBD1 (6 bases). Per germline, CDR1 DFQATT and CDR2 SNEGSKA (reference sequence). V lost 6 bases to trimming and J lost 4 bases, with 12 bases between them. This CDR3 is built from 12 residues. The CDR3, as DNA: TGCAGTGCGAGTCAGGGGACCACTGAAGCTTTCTTT. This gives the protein CSASQGTTEAFF.

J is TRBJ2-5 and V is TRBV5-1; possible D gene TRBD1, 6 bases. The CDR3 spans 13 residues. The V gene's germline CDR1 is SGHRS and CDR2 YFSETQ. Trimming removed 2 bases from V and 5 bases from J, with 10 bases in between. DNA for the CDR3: TGCGCCAGCAGCTTTTCAGGGGAGGAGACCCAGTACTTC. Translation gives CASSFSGEETQYF.

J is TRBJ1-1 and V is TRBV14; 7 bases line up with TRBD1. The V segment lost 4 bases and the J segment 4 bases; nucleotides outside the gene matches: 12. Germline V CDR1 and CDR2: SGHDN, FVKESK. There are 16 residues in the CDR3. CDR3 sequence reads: CASSPGTALGGTEAFF. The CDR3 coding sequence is TGTGCCAGCAGCCCTGGGACAGCTTTAGGAGGCACTGAAGCTTTCTTT.

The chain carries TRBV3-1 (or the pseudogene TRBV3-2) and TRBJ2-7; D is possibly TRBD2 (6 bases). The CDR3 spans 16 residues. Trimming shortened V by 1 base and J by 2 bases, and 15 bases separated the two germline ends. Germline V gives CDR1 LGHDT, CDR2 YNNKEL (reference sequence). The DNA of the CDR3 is TGTGCCAGCAGCCAAGTCAGTACGGGGGAAGCCTACGAGCAGTACTTC. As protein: CASSQVSTGEAYEQYF.

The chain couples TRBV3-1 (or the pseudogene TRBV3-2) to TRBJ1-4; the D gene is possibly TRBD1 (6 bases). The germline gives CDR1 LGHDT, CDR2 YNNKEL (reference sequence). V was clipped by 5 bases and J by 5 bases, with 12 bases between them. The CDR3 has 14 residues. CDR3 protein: CASSSLQGNEKLFF. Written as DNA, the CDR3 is TGTGCCAGCAGCTCATTACAGGGAAATGAAAAACTGTTTTTT.

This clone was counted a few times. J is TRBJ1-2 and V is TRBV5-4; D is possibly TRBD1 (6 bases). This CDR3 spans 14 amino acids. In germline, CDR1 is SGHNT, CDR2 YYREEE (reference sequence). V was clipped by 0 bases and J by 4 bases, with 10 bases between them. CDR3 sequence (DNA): TGTGCCAGCAGCTTGGACAGGGTTGGCTATGGCTACACCTTC. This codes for CASSLDRVGYGYTF.

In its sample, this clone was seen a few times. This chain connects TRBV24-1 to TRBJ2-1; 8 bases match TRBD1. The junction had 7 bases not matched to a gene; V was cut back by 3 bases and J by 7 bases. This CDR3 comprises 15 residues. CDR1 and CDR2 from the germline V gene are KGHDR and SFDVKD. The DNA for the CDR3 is TGTGCCACCAGTGATCCGGACAGGGTCAAGAATGAGCAGTTCTTC. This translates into CATSDPDRVKNEQFF.

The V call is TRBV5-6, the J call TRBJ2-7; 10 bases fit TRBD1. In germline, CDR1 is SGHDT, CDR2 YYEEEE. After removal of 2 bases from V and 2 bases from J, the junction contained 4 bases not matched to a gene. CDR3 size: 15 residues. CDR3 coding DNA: TGTGCCAGCAGCTTTGGGACAGGGGCCGCCTACGAGCAGTACTTC. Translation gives CASSFGTGAAYEQYF.

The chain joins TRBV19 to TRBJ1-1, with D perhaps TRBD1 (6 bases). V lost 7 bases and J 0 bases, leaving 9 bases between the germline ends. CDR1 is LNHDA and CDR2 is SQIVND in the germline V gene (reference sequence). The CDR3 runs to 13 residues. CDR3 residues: CASNGQLNTEAFF. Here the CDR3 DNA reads TGTGCCAGTAATGGACAGCTGAACACTGAAGCTTTCTTT.

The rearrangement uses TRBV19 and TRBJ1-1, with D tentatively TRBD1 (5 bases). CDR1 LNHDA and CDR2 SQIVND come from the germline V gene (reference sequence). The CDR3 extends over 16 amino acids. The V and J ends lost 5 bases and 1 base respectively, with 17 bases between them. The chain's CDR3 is CASSYDKGATNTEAFF. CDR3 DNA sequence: TGTGCCAGTAGTTACGACAAAGGGGCGACGAACACTGAAGCTTTCTTT.

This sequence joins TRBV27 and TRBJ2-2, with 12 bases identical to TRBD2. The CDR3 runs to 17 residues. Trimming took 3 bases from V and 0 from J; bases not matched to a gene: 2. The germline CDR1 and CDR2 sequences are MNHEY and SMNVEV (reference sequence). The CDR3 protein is CASSFSSGGANTGELFF. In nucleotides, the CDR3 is TGTGCCAGCAGTTTCTCTAGCGGGGGGGCGAACACCGGGGAGCTGTTTTTT.

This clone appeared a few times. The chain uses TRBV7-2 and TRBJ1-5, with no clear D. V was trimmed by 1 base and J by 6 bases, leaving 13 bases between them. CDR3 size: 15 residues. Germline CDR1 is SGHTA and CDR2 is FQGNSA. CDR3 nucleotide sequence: TGTGCCAGCAGCTTAGTCCCCGGGGTCGGTCAGCCCCAGCATTTT. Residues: CASSLVPGVGQPQHF.

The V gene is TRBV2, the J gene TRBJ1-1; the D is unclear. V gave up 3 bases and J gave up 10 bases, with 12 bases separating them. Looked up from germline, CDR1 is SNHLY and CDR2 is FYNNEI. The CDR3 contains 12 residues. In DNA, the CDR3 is TGTGCCAGCAGTGAGGGAGGGCTGGGAGCTTTCTTT. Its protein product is CASSEGGLGAFF.

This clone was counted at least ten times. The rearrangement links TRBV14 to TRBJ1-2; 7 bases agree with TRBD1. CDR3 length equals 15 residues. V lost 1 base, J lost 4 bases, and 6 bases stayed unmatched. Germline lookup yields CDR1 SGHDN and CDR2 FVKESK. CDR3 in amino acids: CASSQGRGQLYGYTF. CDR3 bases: TGTGCCAGCAGCCAAGGCAGGGGACAGCTCTATGGCTACACCTTC.

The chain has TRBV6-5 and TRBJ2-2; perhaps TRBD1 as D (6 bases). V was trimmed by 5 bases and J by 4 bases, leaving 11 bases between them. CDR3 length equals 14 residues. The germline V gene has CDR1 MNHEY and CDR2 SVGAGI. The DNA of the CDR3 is TGTGCCAGCAGTACTCGGGACACCACCGGGGAGCTGTTTTTT. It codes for CASSTRDTTGELFF.

The CDR3 protein is CASSHIASPGTGGRTDTQYF. The CDR3 DNA reads TGCGCCAGCAGCCATATTGCGTCCCCCGGGACAGGGGGCAGGACAGATACGCAGTATTTT. The chain couples TRBV5-1 to TRBJ2-3; 12 bases match TRBD1. CDR3 length: 20 amino acids. Per germline, CDR1 SGHRS and CDR2 YFSETQ. With 4 bases clipped from V and 3 bases from J, the junction kept 18 bases outside the gene matches.

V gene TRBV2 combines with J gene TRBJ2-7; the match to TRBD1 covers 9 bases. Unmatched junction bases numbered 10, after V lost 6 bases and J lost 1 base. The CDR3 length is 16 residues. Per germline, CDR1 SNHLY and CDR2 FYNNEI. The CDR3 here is CASRELVGQGSYEQYF. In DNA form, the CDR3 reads TGTGCCAGCAGGGAATTAGTGGGACAGGGATCCTACGAGCAGTACTTC.

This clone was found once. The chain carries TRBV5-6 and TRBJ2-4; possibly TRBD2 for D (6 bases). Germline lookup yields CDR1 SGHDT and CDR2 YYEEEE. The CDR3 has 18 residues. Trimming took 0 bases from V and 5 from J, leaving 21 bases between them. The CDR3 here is CASSLDLAAGTLENIQYF. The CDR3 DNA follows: TGTGCCAGCAGCTTGGATCTCGCGGCGGGGACCCTCGAAAACATTCAGTACTTC.

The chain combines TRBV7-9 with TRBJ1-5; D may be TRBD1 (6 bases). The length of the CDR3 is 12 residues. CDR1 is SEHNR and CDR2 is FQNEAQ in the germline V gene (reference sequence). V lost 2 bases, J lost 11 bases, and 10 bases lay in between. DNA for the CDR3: TGTGCCAGCAGCTTACAGGGGTGGGCCCAGCATTTT. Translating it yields CASSLQGWAQHF.

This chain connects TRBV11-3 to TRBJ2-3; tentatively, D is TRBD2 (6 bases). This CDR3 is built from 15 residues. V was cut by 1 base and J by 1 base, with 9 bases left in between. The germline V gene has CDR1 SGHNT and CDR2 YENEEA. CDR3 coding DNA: TGTGCCAGCAGCTTAGGTGGCGGGGGCACAGATACGCAGTATTTT. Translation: CASSLGGGGTDTQYF. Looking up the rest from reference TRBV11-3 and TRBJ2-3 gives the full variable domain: EAGVVQSPRYKIIEKKQPVAFWCNPISGHNTLYWYLQNLGQGPELLIRYENEEAVDDSQLPKDRFSAERLKGVDSTLKIQPAELGDSAVYLCASSLGGGGTDTQYFGPGTRLTVL.

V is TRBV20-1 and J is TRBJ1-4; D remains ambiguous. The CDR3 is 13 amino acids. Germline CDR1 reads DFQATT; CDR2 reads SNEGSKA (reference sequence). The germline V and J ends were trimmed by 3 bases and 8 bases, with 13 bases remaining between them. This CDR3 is CSASGRSGEKLFF. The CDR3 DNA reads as TGCAGTGCTAGTGGCAGGTCGGGGGAAAAACTGTTTTTT.